The 13 T cell receptor beta chains below all came from one sample that was sequenced in a study of T cell responses to AZD1222 COVID-19 vaccine. Here immunoSEQ multiplex PCR was the method, and the copy in TCRdb shows in-frame clones only, minus some. The sample has approximately 120,000 clones, 91% seen once. The sample here was peripheral blood, taken on day 0 of AZD1222 vaccination. These receptors originate from an adult in good health.

The CDR3 DNA is TGTGCCAGCAGTTCCCCCGGGAGGCCAGCTGGAGGGTACTTC. This sequence encodes CASSSPGRPAGGYF. This sequence joins TRBV11-2 and TRBJ2-7, with TRBD2 matching 7 bases. The CDR3 runs to 14 residues. The V gene's germline CDR1 is SGHAT and CDR2 FQNNGV. V was clipped by 6 bases and J by 12 bases; unmatched bases: 17.

In its sample, this clone was seen once. This chain uses TRBV5-1 with TRBJ2-7; D gene unclear. V was trimmed by 0 bases and J by 2 bases, leaving 9 bases between them. CDR3 length: 14 amino acids. Per the germline V gene, CDR1 is SGHRS and CDR2 is YFSETQ. In DNA, the CDR3 is TGCGCCAGCAGCTTGGGTCAGGCAGCCTACGAGCAGTACTTC. Amino acids: CASSLGQAAYEQYF.

The chain has TRBV7-6 and TRBJ1-1, with D unclear. Germline CDR1 reads SGHVS; CDR2 reads FNYEAQ. The CDR3 sequence is 13 residues long. The V gene lost 2 bases and the J gene lost 3 bases, with 7 bases spanning the gap. The CDR3 DNA reads as TGTGCCAGCAGCTTATCAATCGACACTGAAGCTTTCTTT. Amino acids: CASSLSIDTEAFF.

This rearrangement joins TRBV14 to TRBJ1-1; the match to TRBD1 covers 7 bases. This CDR3 has 13 residues. V lost 6 bases and J lost 4; bases outside the gene matches: 5. Germline CDR1 is SGHDN and CDR2 is FVKESK. The CDR3 reads CASRFQGGTEAFF. The CDR3 nucleotides are TGTGCCAGCAGGTTCCAGGGGGGCACTGAAGCTTTCTTT.

The rearrangement links TRBV3-1 (or the pseudogene TRBV3-2) to TRBJ1-1, with D hard to call. The V end was cut by 3 bases, the J end by 5 bases, with 31 bases between. This CDR3 region has 20 residues. Germline CDR1 reads LGHDT; CDR2 reads YNNKEL (reference sequence). CDR3 amino acids: CASSQILLLPGRLTDTEAFF. The CDR3 region has the DNA TGTGCCAGCAGCCAGATCCTCCTTCTCCCCGGGCGTCTTACGGATACTGAAGCTTTCTTT.

Only one count was recorded for this clone. V is TRBV9 and J is TRBJ1-3, with TRBD1 as a possible D gene (6 bases). The V end lost 0 bases, the J end lost 8 bases, and 15 bases lay between the germline ends. The CDR3 sequence is 15 residues long. CDR1 SGDLS and CDR2 YYNGEE come from the germline V gene. The CDR3 spells CASSVGTGPTDTIYF. The CDR3 DNA sequence: TGTGCCAGCAGCGTAGGCACAGGGCCAACGGACACCATATATTTT.

The chain employs TRBV25-1 and TRBJ1-1; no reliable D call. V dropped 8 bases and J dropped 5 bases, with 15 bases sitting between them. From germline, CDR1 is MGHDK and CDR2 SYGVNS. The CDR3 has 13 residues. CDR3 sequence (DNA): TGTGCCAGCTCAAAGCTGTACGGGACTGAAGCTTTCTTT. This sequence encodes CASSKLYGTEAFF.

This chain links TRBV11-2 with TRBJ2-7; TRBD1 might be the D (5 bases). Germline V gene sequence: CDR1 SGHAT, CDR2 FQNNGV. The CDR3 is 18 residues long. Trimming removed 5 bases from V and 1 base from J, with 24 bases in between. The CDR3 loop is CASSPVNRGATQSYEQYF. The CDR3 bases are TGTGCCAGCAGCCCCGTCAATCGTGGGGCTACCCAATCCTACGAGCAGTACTTC.

V is TRBV5-1 and J is TRBJ1-3, with unresolved D. Trimming pared 6 bases from V and 0 bases from J, leaving 10 bases between. The CDR3 runs 14 residues. Germline lookup yields CDR1 SGHRS and CDR2 YFSETQ. DNA of the CDR3: TGCGCCAGCAAAGTCAGCAGCTCTGGAAACACCATATATTTT. The encoded protein is CASKVSSSGNTIYF.

The chain uses TRBV3-1 (or the pseudogene TRBV3-2) and TRBJ1-5; D ambiguous. The CDR3 length is 17 residues. The germline V gene encodes CDR1 LGHDT and CDR2 YNNKEL (reference sequence). Deletions cut 1 base from V and 2 bases from J, with 15 bases between. This CDR3 reads CASSQGLLGSGNQPQHF. The CDR3 DNA sequence: TGTGCCAGCAGCCAAGGATTGCTGGGATCCGGCAATCAGCCCCAGCATTTT.

The gene calls are TRBV6-1 and TRBJ2-7; 7 positions agree with TRBD1. The V and J ends lost 1 base and 6 bases, in that order; junction bases with no gene match: 3. Germline CDR1 is MNHNS and CDR2 is SASEGT. The CDR3 has 13 residues. This CDR3 is CASSEEGAGEQYF. The CDR3 bases are TGTGCCAGCAGTGAAGAGGGGGCGGGCGAGCAGTACTTC.

This chain connects TRBV5-6 to TRBJ2-7; D unclear. The CDR3 is 15 amino acids. Deletions cut 0 bases from V and 0 bases from J, with 10 bases between. Germline CDR1 is SGHDT and CDR2 is YYEEEE. CDR3 amino acids: CASSLGLGSSYEQYF. The CDR3 region has the DNA TGTGCCAGCAGCTTGGGCTTGGGAAGCTCCTACGAGCAGTACTTC.

The rearrangement joins TRBV2 to TRBJ2-3; TRBD2 aligns across 10 bases. The CDR3 runs to 16 residues. V was pared by 7 bases and J by 4 bases, with 11 bases of the junction left unmatched. CDR1 is SNHLY, CDR2 FYNNEI, per germline. The CDR3 bases are TGTGCCAGCAAGGAGGCGACTAGCGGGCGGCCAGATACGCAGTATTTT. Its protein is CASKEATSGRPDTQYF. The variable domain in full, with the rest retrieved from reference TRBV2 and TRBJ2-3, is EPEVTQTPSHQVTQMGQEVILRCVPISNHLYFYWYRQILGQKVEFLVSFYNNEISEKSEIFDDQFSVERPDGSNFTLKIRSTKLEDSAMYFCASKEATSGRPDTQYFGPGTRLTVL.